The 30 T cell receptor beta chains reported below all come from one sample, sequenced in a study of T cells in Graves' hyperthyroidism and ophthalmopathy. TCR beta CDR3 regions were amplified from RNA transcripts. Initially, a first-round RT-PCR of the TCR CDR3 employed the HTBI primer set. TCRdb recomputed calls from the multiplex PCR reads with MiXCR, one row per CDR3 protein. The sample holds approximately 560,000 distinct CDR3 sequences, roughly 46% seen once. The sample consisted of peripheral blood or thyroid tissue (not recorded which). These receptors all come from a woman aged 18-29 years with Graves' hyperthyroidism.

On this clonotype itself: One junction end does not reproduce the germline sequence, and a read error may be involved. This chain links TRBV29-1 with TRBJ2-2; TRBD2 matches at 7 bases. Germline CDR1 is SQVTM and CDR2 is ANQGSEA. This CDR3 contains 16 residues. The CDR3 loop reads CSALDGLADATGGLFF. CDR3 nucleotides: TGCAGCGCTTTGGACGGGCTAGCGGATGCCACCGGGGGGCTGTTTTTT.

This clonotype has a handful of counts. This chain joins TRBV7-3 and TRBJ2-3; D gene uncertain. Trimming took off 5 bases at V and 4 bases at J, with 7 bases between the two ends. The CDR3 extends over 12 amino acids. Germline CDR1 SGHTA, CDR2 FQGTGA. The CDR3 protein is CASSEVADTQYF. CDR3 DNA sequence: TGTGCCAGCAGCGAGGTTGCAGATACGCAGTATTTT.

V and J are TRBV2 and TRBJ1-4; perhaps TRBD1 as D (5 bases). The CDR3 has 15 amino acids. The germline V gene encodes CDR1 SNHLY and CDR2 FYNNEI. V lost 3 bases and J 5 bases, leaving 13 bases between the germline ends. The chain's CDR3 is CASSEGGALNEKLFF. The CDR3 DNA follows: TGTGCCAGCAGTGAGGGAGGGGCACTCAATGAAAAACTGTTTTTT.

In this sample, this clonotype turned up many times. V usage is TRBV29-1 and J usage is TRBJ1-2; weak D call: TRBD1 (5 bases). Trimming took 6 bases from V and 3 from J, leaving 17 bases between them. This CDR3 has 14 residues. Germline V lookup: CDR1 SQVTM, CDR2 ANQGSEA. The CDR3 DNA follows: TGCAGCGTGGGATACCAGGGAGGGGACTATGGCTACACCTTC. This codes for CSVGYQGGDYGYTF.

As to this clonotype: The junction shows a germline mismatch at one end, possibly a read error. The chain links TRBV10-1 to TRBJ2-7; D is undetermined. The germline V gene has CDR1 WNHNN and CDR2 SYGVQD (reference sequence). There are 12 residues in the CDR3. CDR3 DNA: TGCGCCTTCACAGCTTCAACCTACGAGCAATACTTC. Its translation is CAFTASTYEQYF.

Notes on this clonotype: It may be a read error: a sequence one base away is much more abundant. This rearrangement joins TRBV2 to TRBJ2-7; TRBD2 agrees at 7 bases. Germline assignment: CDR1 SNHLY and CDR2 FYNNEI. This CDR3 contains 14 residues. The CDR3 coding sequence is TGTGCCACCAGTGTTGGTTGGGCGGGGGACGAGCAGTACTTC. Its protein is CATSVGWAGDEQYF.

This clonotype was counted many times. J is TRBJ2-7 and V is TRBV10-2; D might be TRBD1 (6 bases). Per germline, CDR1 WSHSY and CDR2 SAAADI. This CDR3 is 12 amino acids long. V was trimmed by 2 bases and J by 4 bases, leaving 6 bases between them. The CDR3 reads CASSEDRYEQYF. CDR3 nucleotide sequence: TGCGCCAGCAGTGAGGACAGGTACGAGCAGTACTTC.

This clonotype was picked up many times. The chain joins TRBV2 to TRBJ1-2; tentatively, D is TRBD1 (5 bases). CDR1 is SNHLY and CDR2 is FYNNEI in the germline V gene. Trimming cost V 7 bases and J 7 bases, with 19 bases left between them. This CDR3 is built from 14 residues. CDR3 nucleotides: TGTGCCAGCACCGTCCGTGAGGGGCAGGGTGGCTACACCTTC. This gives the protein CASTVREGQGGYTF.

This clonotype has more than one count but fewer than ten. The rearrangement uses TRBV7-6 and TRBJ2-2, with D perhaps TRBD1 or TRBD2 (5 bases each). CDR1 SGHVS and CDR2 FNYEAQ come from the germline V gene. V lost 2 bases, J lost 1 base, and 14 bases lay in between. CDR3 size: 17 residues. The CDR3 protein is CASSLPRGARNTGELFF. DNA of the CDR3: TGTGCCAGCAGCTTACCCCGAGGGGCTCGGAACACCGGGGAGCTGTTTTTT.

The chain joins TRBV7-3 to TRBJ2-7; 13 bases line up with TRBD2. The CDR3 runs to 16 residues. The germline CDR1 and CDR2 sequences are SGHTA and FQGTGA. V was clipped by 5 bases and J by 3 bases; unmatched bases: 7. In DNA, the CDR3 is TGTGCCAGCAGCCAACCGCGGACTAGCGGGGGCTACGAGCAGTACTTC. This codes for CASSQPRTSGGYEQYF.

This chain connects TRBV5-1 to TRBJ2-6; D is ambiguous. Trimming took off 5 bases at V and 6 bases at J, with 9 bases between the two ends. Germline-derived CDR1 and CDR2 are SGHRS and YFSETQ. The CDR3 runs 13 residues. CDR3 residues: CASSSQMANVLTF. CDR3 in DNA: TGCGCCAGCAGTTCACAGATGGCCAACGTCCTGACTTTC.

This clonotype was counted at least ten times. The J gene is TRBJ2-7, the V gene TRBV10-3; D gene ambiguous. The CDR3 covers 13 residues. V was clipped by 6 bases and J by 2 bases, with 11 bases between them. Germline V lookup: CDR1 ENHRY, CDR2 SYGVKD. For the CDR3, the DNA is TGTGCCATCAGCTCGGACCTTACCTACGAGCAGTACTTC. This gives the protein CAISSDLTYEQYF.

Worth noting for this clonotype: A junction end diverges from the germline sequence, so it may reflect a read error. The chain is built from TRBV20-1 and TRBJ2-5; D is tentatively TRBD1 or TRBD2 (5 bases each). The CDR3 loop spans 13 amino acids. Looked up from germline, CDR1 is DFQATT and CDR2 is SNEGSKA (reference sequence). The CDR3 reads CSARGPLGESQYF. The CDR3, as DNA: TGCAGTGCTAGGGGCCCCTTAGGGGAGAGCCAGTACTTC.

The genes are TRBV29-1 and TRBJ2-5; D gene uncertain. V dropped 7 bases and J dropped 5 bases, with 8 bases sitting between them. The CDR3 contains 10 residues. The germline CDR1 and CDR2 sequences are SQVTM and ANQGSEA. The CDR3 DNA reads as TGCAGCGCGAGGACGGAGACCCAGTACTTC. This encodes CSARTETQYF.

This clonotype showed up just once. Possible read error: a much larger clone is one base away. For the CDR3, the DNA is TGTGCCAGCAGTGCTGACGGCGAGGGGTATGGCTACACCTTC. As protein: CASSADGEGYGYTF. The rearrangement links TRBV2 to TRBJ1-2, with D possibly TRBD1 on 5 matching bases. The V and J ends lost 4 bases and 5 bases respectively, with 14 bases between them. Germline lookup yields CDR1 SNHLY and CDR2 FYNNEI. The CDR3 is made up of 14 amino acids.

The chain employs TRBV7-9 and TRBJ2-7; 9 bases map to TRBD2. The length of the CDR3 is 15 residues. V shed 3 bases, J shed 3 bases, and the junction held 6 bases outside the gene matches. Germline lookup yields CDR1 SEHNR and CDR2 FQNEAQ (reference sequence). The CDR3 loop is CASSLASGVFYEQYF. The CDR3 coding sequence is TGTGCCAGCAGCTTGGCTAGCGGGGTATTCTACGAGCAGTACTTC.

The V gene is TRBV15, the J gene TRBJ1-1; D is ambiguous. CDR3 length: 14 amino acids. Trimming took off 2 bases at V and 14 bases at J, with 21 bases between the two ends. Germline V CDR1 and CDR2: LNHNV, YYDKDF (reference sequence). The CDR3 DNA sequence: TGTGCCACCAGCAGAACCGCTAGCGGGAGTGGAAAGTTCTTT. It specifies CATSRTASGSGKFF.

The chain recombines TRBV2 with TRBJ1-6; D may be TRBD1 (6 bases). This CDR3 is built from 12 residues. CDR1 is SNHLY and CDR2 is FYNNEI in the germline V gene. V lost 7 bases and J 8 bases, leaving 9 bases between the germline ends. CDR3 sequence: CASTDRHSPLHF. The CDR3 DNA sequence: TGTGCCAGCACCGACAGGCATTCACCCCTCCACTTT.

This clonotype was found a few times. The J gene is TRBJ1-1, the V gene TRBV24-1, with a tentative D call TRBD1 (5 bases). Trimming stripped 3 bases from V and 5 bases from J, with 12 bases between. CDR3 length: 14 amino acids. Germline V gene data show CDR1 as KGHDR and CDR2 as SFDVKD. The CDR3 nucleotides read TGTGCCACCAGTGATAGGAGGGGAGGAACTGAAGCTTTCTTT. Its protein product is CATSDRRGGTEAFF.

The chain links TRBV2 to TRBJ2-7; 11 bases agree with TRBD2. The CDR3 length is 13 residues. Germline trimming cut 11 bases from V and 9 bases from J; bases unmatched to any gene: 12. The germline V gene has CDR1 SNHLY and CDR2 FYNNEI. CDR3 in amino acids: CACVALAGVRQYF. Here the CDR3 DNA reads TGTGCCTGCGTAGCACTAGCGGGAGTCAGGCAGTACTTC.

In its sample, this clonotype was seen many times. This rearrangement joins TRBV2 to TRBJ1-1; TRBD1 is a possible D gene (5 bases). The length of the CDR3 is 12 residues. Per the germline V gene, CDR1 is SNHLY and CDR2 is FYNNEI. Trimming cost V 7 bases and J 11 bases, with 17 bases left between them. The CDR3 nucleotides read TGTGCCAGCAATCCTGGGGGATCACGGGCTTTCTTT. Translation gives CASNPGGSRAFF.

This chain joins TRBV2 and TRBJ2-3, with 7 positions matching TRBD2. The germline V gene has CDR1 SNHLY and CDR2 FYNNEI. V lost 6 bases and J lost 5; bases outside the gene matches: 5. The CDR3 extends over 13 amino acids. CDR3 DNA sequence: TGTGCCAGCAGCCCCGGACTAGGAGATACGCAGTATTTT. Translating gives CASSPGLGDTQYF.

This chain joins TRBV29-1 and TRBJ1-4; 7 bases match TRBD1. CDR3 length: 13 amino acids. Trimming removed 2 bases from V and 5 bases from J; junction bases left unmatched: 2. Germline V gene sequence: CDR1 SQVTM, CDR2 ANQGSEA. For the CDR3, the DNA is TGCAGCGTTGAAATACAGGGGAATGAAAAACTGTTTTTT. Protein sequence: CSVEIQGNEKLFF.

This clonotype has only a few counts. The chain recombines TRBV7-9 with TRBJ2-5; 11 bases align to TRBD2. The V gene end was trimmed by 5 bases and the J gene end by 4 bases; junction bases not matched to a gene: 15. Per germline, CDR1 SEHNR and CDR2 FQNEAQ (reference sequence). There are 18 residues in the CDR3. In nucleotides, the CDR3 is TGTGCCAGCAGCCTAACCTTAGCGGGAGGGCCGAAGAGAGAGACCCAGTACTTC. It translates to CASSLTLAGGPKRETQYF.

This clonotype has at least ten counts. The chain has TRBV7-2 and TRBJ1-6, with D maybe TRBD1 (6 bases). Trimming shortened V by 5 bases and J by 6 bases, and 14 bases separated the two germline ends. The germline gives CDR1 SGHTA, CDR2 FQGNSA. The CDR3 extends over 15 amino acids. CDR3 amino acids: CASSRETGVNSPLHF. The CDR3 DNA is TGTGCCAGCAGCCGCGAGACAGGAGTTAATTCACCCCTCCACTTT.

This clonotype was observed a handful of times. The chain combines TRBV20-1 with TRBJ1-1, with D perhaps TRBD1 (5 bases). The CDR3 runs 16 residues. Germline CDR1 and CDR2: DFQATT and SNEGSKA (reference sequence). Trimming took off 1 base at V and 7 bases at J, with 22 bases between the two ends. Here the CDR3 reads CSARVAQGALLDEAFF. The CDR3 bases are TGCAGTGCTAGAGTGGCCCAGGGTGCCCTACTTGATGAAGCTTTCTTT.

The chain couples TRBV2 to TRBJ2-5; perhaps TRBD2 as D (5 bases). Germline-derived CDR1 and CDR2 are SNHLY and FYNNEI. V gave up 5 bases and J gave up 4 bases, with 14 bases separating them. The CDR3 loop spans 14 amino acids. CDR3 region: CASSPLSARETQYF. The CDR3 DNA is TGTGCCAGCAGTCCCCTTAGCGCAAGAGAGACCCAGTACTTC.

Only a few counts were recorded for this clonotype. The J gene is TRBJ1-3, the V gene TRBV7-2; no reliable D call. V lost 4 bases, J lost 1 base, and 17 bases lay in between. This CDR3 has 17 amino acids. The germline V gene encodes CDR1 SGHTA and CDR2 FQGNSA. CDR3 loop: CASSYRKGELSGNTIYF. Here the CDR3 DNA reads TGTGCCAGCAGCTATCGTAAAGGAGAACTTTCTGGAAACACCATATATTTT.

This sequence joins TRBV14 and TRBJ1-4, with D tentatively TRBD1 (5 bases). V lost 1 base to trimming and J lost 7 bases, with 13 bases between them. The CDR3 runs to 15 residues. CDR1 and CDR2 from the germline V gene are SGHDN and FVKESK. The DNA for the CDR3 is TGTGCCAGCAGCCAAGGGTGGTCAGGGACTGAAAAACTGTTTTTT. Its protein product is CASSQGWSGTEKLFF.

Concerning this clonotype itself: One end of the junction fails to match germline, which may point to a read error. The V call is TRBV10-3, the J call TRBJ1-5; no definite D call. From germline, CDR1 is ENHRY and CDR2 SYGVKD. The CDR3 is 16 residues long. This CDR3 reads CASSLEYGFDNRPQHF. The CDR3 bases are TGTGCCAGCAGTTTAGAATACGGTTTCGACAATCGGCCCCAGCATTTT.